The source of this TCR beta chain is a study of CD8 T cells in Susac syndrome (dated by TCRdb to 2018 to 2020). Describing the broader study: Of the Susac syndrome patients who were sequenced, 8 or 9 were in clinical remission while roughly 6 had clinically active disease. At blood withdrawal, Susac syndrome patients were either therapy-naive, taking corticosteroids (in some cases with IVIg as well), or taking IVIg alone. The study used repertoire sequencing to test whether antigen drove CD8+ T cell activation and differentiation in Susac syndrome.

RNA was extracted using the RNeasy kit, and roughly 0.5 to 1 microgram was reverse transcribed with random hexamers. The immunoSEQ multiplex PCR assay, covering 54 Vbeta and 13 Jbeta segments, was used to amplify TCR beta CDR3 regions. Bias from PCR amplification was corrected by using a synthetic template baseline for primer optimization and for computational correction. Regarding the original processing steps: Reads were annotated to V, D and J genes per IMGT and analyzed with immunoSEQ Analyzer, keeping only productive sequences. Clonality was calculated as one minus the Shannon entropy normalized by log2 of the number of productive unique sequences. For each patient and control, public and private clones were evaluated within the 100 most prevalent clones. Clones were defined as Susac-specific if absent from the healthy and MS cohorts, from around 1,000 published viral clones and from other ImmuneACCESS disease sequences. TCRdb's own reprocessing of the public reads used fastp at Q25 and MiXCR and kept productive beta chains. Each CDR3 protein appears once, grouped with its most common genes and DNA. The V and J calls and clone size come from TCRdb's table, not from the authors' own analysis. The sample records 150,000 to 160,000 distinct CDR3 sequences, roughly 96% of which are singletons. 0.16% of the sample lies in the top ten.

Reading from cysteine to phenylalanine, the CDR3 counts 14 amino acids. Just the 42-base CDR3 DNA is kept, in frame starting at base 1. The germline V gene (reference sequence) sets CDR1 to DFQATT and CDR2 to SNEGSKA. V and J lose 0 bases and 7 bases, and a span of 13 bases separates them. Paper-wide results and their limitations: In the CD4+ T cell repertoire of Susac syndrome patients, clonal expansion was not detected. The number of individuals in the TCR sequencing and HLA analysis was recognized as being relatively small.

Peripheral blood CD8+ and CD4+ T cells from healthy donors, Susac syndrome patients and multiple sclerosis patients were profiled using high-throughput TCR beta sequencing. The Susac syndrome patients fulfilled recently defined diagnostic criteria for either definite or probable disease. Bulk CD8+ and CD4+ T cells were purified by magnetic negative isolation, whereas CD8+ TEMRA cells were enriched by FACS. Blood was drawn into EDTA tubes, processed within 24 hours, and PBMCs were isolated by density gradient centrifugation. PBMCs intended for TCR sequencing were frozen in liquid nitrogen and were later thawed in a 37 degrees C water bath. The sorted or isolated CD4+, CD8+ and CD8+ TEMRA cells had a purity of 90% or higher. A word on this clonotype: The clone's antigen remains unknown. Base qualities are not provided; no much larger clone lies one nucleotide away.

This receptor was taken from a human donor with Susac syndrome. This chain is built from TRBV20-1 and TRBJ1-5; the D gene assignment is ambiguous. Material: CD4+ T cells from PBMCs. The CDR3 corresponds to CSARDRVVGQPQHF. The DNA reads TGCAGTGCTAGAGATCGAGTGGTCGGGCAGCCCCAGCATTTT.